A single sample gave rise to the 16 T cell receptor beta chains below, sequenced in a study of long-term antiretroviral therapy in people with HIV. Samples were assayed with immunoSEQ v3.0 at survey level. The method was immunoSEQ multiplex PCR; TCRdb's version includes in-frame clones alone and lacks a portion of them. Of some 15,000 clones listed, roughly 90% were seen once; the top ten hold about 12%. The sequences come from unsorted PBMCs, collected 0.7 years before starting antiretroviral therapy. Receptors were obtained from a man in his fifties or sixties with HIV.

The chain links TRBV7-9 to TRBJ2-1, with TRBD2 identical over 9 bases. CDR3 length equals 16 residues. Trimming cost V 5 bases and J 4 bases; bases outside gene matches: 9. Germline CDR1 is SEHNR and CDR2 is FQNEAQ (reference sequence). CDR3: CASSMPVAGAYNEQFF. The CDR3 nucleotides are TGTGCCAGCAGCATGCCGGTAGCGGGGGCTTACAATGAGCAGTTCTTC. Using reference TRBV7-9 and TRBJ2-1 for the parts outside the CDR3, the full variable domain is DTGVSQNPRHKITKRGQNVTFRCDPISEHNRLYWYRQTLGQGPEFLTYFQNEAQLEKSRLLSDRFSAERPKGSFSTLEIQRTEQGDSAMYLCASSMPVAGAYNEQFFGPGTRLTVL.

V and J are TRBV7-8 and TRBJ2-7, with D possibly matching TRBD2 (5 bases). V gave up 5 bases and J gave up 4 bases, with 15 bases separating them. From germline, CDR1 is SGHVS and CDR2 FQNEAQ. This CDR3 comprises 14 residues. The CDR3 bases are TGTGCCAGCAGCCTTTCGGTAACGGGGTACGAGCAGTACTTC. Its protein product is CASSLSVTGYEQYF.

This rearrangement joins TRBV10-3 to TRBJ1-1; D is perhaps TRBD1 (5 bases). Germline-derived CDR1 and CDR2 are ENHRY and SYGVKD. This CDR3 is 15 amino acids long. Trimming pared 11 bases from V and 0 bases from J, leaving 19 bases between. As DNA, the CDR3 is TGTGCCGTAGGAACAGGCCGCTCTTTGAACACTGAAGCTTTCTTT. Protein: CAVGTGRSLNTEAFF.

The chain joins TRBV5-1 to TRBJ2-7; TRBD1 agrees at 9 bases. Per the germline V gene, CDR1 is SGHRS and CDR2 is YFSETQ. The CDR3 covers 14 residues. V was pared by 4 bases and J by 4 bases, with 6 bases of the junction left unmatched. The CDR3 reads CASSQQGATYEQYF. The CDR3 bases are TGCGCCAGCAGCCAACAGGGGGCAACATACGAGCAGTACTTC.

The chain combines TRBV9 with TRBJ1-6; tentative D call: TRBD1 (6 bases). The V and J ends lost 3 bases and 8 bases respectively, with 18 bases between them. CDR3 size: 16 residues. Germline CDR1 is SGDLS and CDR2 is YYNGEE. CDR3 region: CASSALLRGGDSPLHF. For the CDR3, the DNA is TGTGCCAGCAGCGCTCTACTAAGGGGGGGGGATTCACCCCTCCACTTT.

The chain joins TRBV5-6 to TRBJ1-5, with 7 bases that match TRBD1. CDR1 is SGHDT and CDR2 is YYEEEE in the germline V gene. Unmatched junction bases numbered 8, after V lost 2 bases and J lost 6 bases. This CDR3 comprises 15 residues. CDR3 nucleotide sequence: TGTGCCAGCAGCTTTTGGCAGGGGGTCGGTCAGCCCCAGCATTTT. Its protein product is CASSFWQGVGQPQHF.

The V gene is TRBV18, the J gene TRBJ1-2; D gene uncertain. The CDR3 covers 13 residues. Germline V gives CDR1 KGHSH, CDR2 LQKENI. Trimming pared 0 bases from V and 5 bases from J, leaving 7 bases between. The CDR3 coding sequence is TGTGCCAGCTCACCACCAGGTTATTATGGCTACACCTTC. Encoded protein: CASSPPGYYGYTF.

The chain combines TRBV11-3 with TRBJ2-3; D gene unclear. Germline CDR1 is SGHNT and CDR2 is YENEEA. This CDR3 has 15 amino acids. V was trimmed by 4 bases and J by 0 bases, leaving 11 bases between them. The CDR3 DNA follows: TGTGCCAGCAGCTCAGGTTACACTAGCACAGATACGCAGTATTTT. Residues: CASSSGYTSTDTQYF. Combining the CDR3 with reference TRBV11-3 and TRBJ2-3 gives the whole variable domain EAGVVQSPRYKIIEKKQPVAFWCNPISGHNTLYWYLQNLGQGPELLIRYENEEAVDDSQLPKDRFSAERLKGVDSTLKIQPAELGDSAVYLCASSSGYTSTDTQYFGPGTRLTVL.

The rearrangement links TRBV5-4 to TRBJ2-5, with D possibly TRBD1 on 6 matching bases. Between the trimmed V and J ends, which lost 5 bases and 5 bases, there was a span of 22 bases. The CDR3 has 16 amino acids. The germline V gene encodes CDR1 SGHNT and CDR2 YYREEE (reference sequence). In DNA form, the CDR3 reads TGTGCCAGCAGATCGGGCACAGGGAGCGGAAGGGAGACCCAGTACTTC. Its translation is CASRSGTGSGRETQYF.

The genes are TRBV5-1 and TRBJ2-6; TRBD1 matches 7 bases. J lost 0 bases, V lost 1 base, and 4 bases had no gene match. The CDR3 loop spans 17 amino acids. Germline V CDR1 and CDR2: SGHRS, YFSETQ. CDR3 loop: CASSLLTGSSGANVLTF. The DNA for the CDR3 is TGCGCCAGCAGCTTGTTGACAGGGAGCTCTGGGGCCAACGTCCTGACTTTC.

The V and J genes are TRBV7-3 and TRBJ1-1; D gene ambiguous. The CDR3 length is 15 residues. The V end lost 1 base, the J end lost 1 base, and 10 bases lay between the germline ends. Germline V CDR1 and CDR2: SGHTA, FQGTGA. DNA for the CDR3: TGTGCCAGCAGCTTAATCATCCATGGGAACACTGAAGCTTTCTTT. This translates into CASSLIIHGNTEAFF.

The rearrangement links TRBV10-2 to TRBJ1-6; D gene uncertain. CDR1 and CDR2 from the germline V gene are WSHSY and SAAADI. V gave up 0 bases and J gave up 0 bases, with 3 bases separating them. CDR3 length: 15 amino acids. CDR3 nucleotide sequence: TGCGCCAGCAGTGAGTCAACCTCCTATAATTCACCCCTCCACTTT. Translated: CASSESTSYNSPLHF.

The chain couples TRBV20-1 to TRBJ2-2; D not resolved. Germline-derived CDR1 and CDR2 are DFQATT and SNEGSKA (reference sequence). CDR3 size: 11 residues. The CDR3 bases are TGCAGCGGATTATACACCGGGGAGCTGTTTTTT. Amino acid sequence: CSGLYTGELFF.

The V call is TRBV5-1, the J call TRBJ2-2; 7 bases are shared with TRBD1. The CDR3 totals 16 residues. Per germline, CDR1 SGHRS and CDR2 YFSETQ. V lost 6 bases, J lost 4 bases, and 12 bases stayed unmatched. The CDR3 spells CASNPTGTVLTGELFF. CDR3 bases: TGCGCCAGCAACCCCACCGGGACAGTCCTCACCGGGGAGCTGTTTTTT.

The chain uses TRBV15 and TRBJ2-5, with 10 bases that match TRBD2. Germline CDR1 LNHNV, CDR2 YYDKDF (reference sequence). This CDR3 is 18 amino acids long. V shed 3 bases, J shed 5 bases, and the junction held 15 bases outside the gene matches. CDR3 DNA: TGTGCCACCAGCAGTTCCCTAAAGCGGGAGGGCCTAGGTGAGACCCAGTACTTC. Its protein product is CATSSSLKREGLGETQYF.

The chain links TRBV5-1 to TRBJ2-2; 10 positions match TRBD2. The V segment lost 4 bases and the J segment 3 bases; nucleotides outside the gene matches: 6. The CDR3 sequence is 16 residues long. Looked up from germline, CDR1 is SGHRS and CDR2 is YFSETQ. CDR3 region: CASSESSGRHTGELFF. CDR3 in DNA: TGCGCCAGCAGCGAATCTAGCGGGAGACACACCGGGGAGCTGTTTTTT.